This T cell receptor (beta chain) was identified in a study of regulatory dendritic cells for organ transplantation. Memory T cells were CD45RO+, naive were CD45RA+, sorted by FACS. General observations from the study: Between individuals, the alloreactive memory CD8+ T cell pool differed considerably. Naive CD4+ and CD8+ repertoires were highly diverse; memory CD8+ was most oligoclonal. Among resting subsets, memory CD8+ cells contained the most alloreactive clonotypes.

This clone was counted only a few times. The antigen remains undetermined. Method: immunoSEQ multiplex PCR; TCRdb's copy keeps in-frame clones and lacks some. The sample carries some 35,000 clones, around nine tenths recorded once. The germline gives CDR1 SGHVS, CDR2 FQNEAQ. The V and J ends lost 0 bases and 5 bases respectively, with 5 bases between them. CDR3 length: 14 residues. This sequence joins TRBV7-8 and TRBJ1-6; no clear D. The sequence derives from a human donor in good health. Sequencing was done on a sample of naive CD4+ T cells from blood. Subset meaning: CD45RA+ naive T cells. CDR3 DNA: TGTGCCAGCAGCTTAGCCGGGAATAATTCACCCCTCCACTTT. This translates into CASSLAGNNSPLHF.